This is a list of T cell receptor beta chains from one sample in a study of response to subunit inactivated influenza vaccine. TCRdb redid the calling of the RT-PCR reads with MiXCR, one entry per CDR3 protein. The table lists hundreds of thousands of distinct CDR3 sequences, over 25% of them singletons, with approximately 1.9% in the top ten. Sequencing was performed on CD4+ T cells sorted from PBMCs, taken 4 to 6 days after vaccination. All receptors derive from a man aged 50 to 60 who received an inactivated influenza vaccine. CDR3s include the opening cysteine and the closing phenylalanine or tryptophan. A D gene is named only where the DNA matches it firmly. Rows may omit the clone size; those that give it use once, few, many or a size class.

d_call,clone_size,cdr3_length,v_call,j_call,cdr3_aa,cdr3_nt
TRBD1,few,13,TRBV20-1,TRBJ2-5,CSATRTGAETQYF,TGCAGTGCTACCCGGACAGGGGCAGAGACCCAGTACTTC
NA,NA,14,TRBV20-1,TRBJ2-1,CSATRDSQYNEQFF,TGCAGTGCTACCCGGGACTCGCAATACAATGAGCAGTTCTTC
TRBD1,NA,14,TRBV4-1,TRBJ1-4,CASSQADRAGKLFF,TGCGCCAGCAGCCAAGCGGACAGGGCTGGAAAACTGTTTTTT
TRBD2,NA,16,TRBV5-1,TRBJ2-2,CASSRGLAGDTGELFF,TGCGCCAGCAGCAGGGGACTAGCGGGTGACACCGGGGAGCTGTTTTTT
NA,few,16,TRBV18,TRBJ2-2,CASSPLGQTGTGELFF,TGTGCCAGCTCACCACTAGGACAGACAGGCACCGGGGAGCTGTTTTTT
NA,NA,13,TRBV5-4,TRBJ1-1,CASRQRGAGVAFF,TGTGCCAGCAGGCAGCGGGGGGCGGGGGTAGCTTTCTTT
TRBD1,NA,16,TRBV5-1,TRBJ2-3,CASSLASGTGVDTQYF,TGCGCCAGCAGCTTGGCCTCCGGGACAGGGGTAGATACGCAGTATTTT
NA,NA,12,TRBV6-2/TRBV6-3,TRBJ1-2,CASSQGRTGYTF,TGTGCCAGCAGTCAAGGGAGAACTGGCTACACCTTC
NA,few,14,TRBV12-3/TRBV12-4,TRBJ2-7,CASTSWTAPEEQYF,TGTGCCAGCACCTCATGGACAGCCCCGGAGGAGCAGTACTTC
TRBD2,NA,15,TRBV10-3,TRBJ2-7,CAAASPTSGGSKQYF,TGTGCCGCCGCATCCCCGACTAGCGGGGGGAGTAAGCAGTACTTC
TRBD1,NA,16,TRBV19,TRBJ1-5,CASSVRDRGSNQPQHF,TGTGCCAGTAGTGTCCGGGACAGGGGAAGCAATCAGCCCCAGCATTTT
NA,NA,13,TRBV29-1,TRBJ2-7,CSVRGGSVGEQYF,TGCAGCGTTCGGGGAGGCTCGGTGGGAGAGCAGTACTTC
TRBD2,NA,18,TRBV20-1,TRBJ2-5,CSARDGSGEAGGRETQYF,TGCAGTGCTAGAGATGGGTCCGGGGAAGCGGGAGGTCGTGAGACCCAGTACTTC
TRBD1,NA,14,TRBV27,TRBJ2-7,CASSPRTGLSEQYF,TGTGCCAGCAGTCCCCGGACAGGATTGAGCGAGCAGTACTTC
NA,NA,13,TRBV7-2,TRBJ2-2,CASSLDPTGELFF,TGTGCCAGCAGCTTAGATCCCACCGGGGAGCTGTTTTTT
NA,few,14,TRBV10-2,TRBJ2-7,CASSEWVGVGEQYF,TGCGCCAGCAGTGAGTGGGTGGGGGTAGGCGAGCAGTACTTC
TRBD1,few,16,TRBV2,TRBJ1-1,CASSGMPGQGLPEAFF,TGTGCCAGCAGCGGGATGCCGGGACAGGGTTTACCTGAAGCTTTCTTT
TRBD2,NA,19,TRBV6-1,TRBJ2-1,CASSGRGSGSFCSYNEQFF,TGTGCCAGCAGTGGAAGGGGTAGCGGGAGTTTTTGCTCCTACAATGAGCAGTTCTTC
TRBD1,few,16,TRBV28,TRBJ1-5,CASTHGRGHGNQPQHF,TGTGCCAGCACCCACGGCAGGGGGCACGGCAATCAGCCCCAGCATTTT
TRBD1,NA,14,TRBV9,TRBJ2-7,CASSVGTGFREQYF,TGTGCCAGCAGCGTCGGGACAGGGTTTCGAGAGCAGTACTTC
TRBD2,NA,14,TRBV20-1,TRBJ2-7,CSARDSGRIDEQYF,TGCAGTGCTAGAGACAGCGGGAGAATCGACGAGCAGTACTTC
NA,NA,13,TRBV20-1,TRBJ1-5,CSARDRGNQPQHF,TGCAGTGCTAGAGACAGGGGCAATCAGCCCCAGCATTTT
TRBD1,NA,17,TRBV6-2/TRBV6-3,TRBJ2-1,CASSRRTTGGRYNEQFF,TGTGCCAGCAGTCGAAGAACAACAGGGGGCCGTTACAATGAGCAGTTCTTC
TRBD1,few,15,TRBV7-2,TRBJ2-1,CASSLGQGAPFEQFF,TGTGCCAGCAGCTTAGGACAGGGTGCGCCTTTTGAGCAGTTCTTC
TRBD2,few,14,TRBV7-9,TRBJ2-1,CASSSGTANNEQFF,TGTGCCAGCAGCAGCGGGACGGCAAACAATGAGCAGTTCTTC
NA,NA,15,TRBV5-1,TRBJ1-1,CASSLAVFASTEAFF,TGCGCCAGCAGCTTGGCCGTCTTCGCCAGCACTGAAGCTTTCTTT
NA,once,13,TRBV5-1,TRBJ2-3,CASSPDEPDTQYF,TGCGCCAGCAGCCCAGACGAGCCAGATACGCAGTATTTT
NA,NA,14,TRBV28,TRBJ1-5,CASSPRQDNQPQHF,TGTGCCAGCAGTCCGCGACAGGACAATCAGCCCCAGCATTTT
NA,NA,14,TRBV6-1,TRBJ2-3,CASRRTVTSFSQYF,TGTGCCAGCCGTCGGACGGTCACGAGTTTTTCGCAGTATTTT
TRBD2,NA,16,TRBV30,TRBJ2-5,CAWSVGLAGEQETQYF,TGTGCCTGGAGTGTAGGCCTAGCGGGGGAACAAGAGACCCAGTACTTC
NA,NA,13,TRBV11-1,TRBJ2-5,CASSPAERWTQYF,TGTGCCAGCAGCCCAGCGGAACGTTGGACCCAGTACTTC
TRBD1,NA,12,TRBV5-1,TRBJ1-1,CASSVTGTEAFF,TGCGCCAGCAGCGTGACAGGGACTGAAGCGTTCTTT
NA,NA,14,TRBV12-3/TRBV12-4,TRBJ1-2,CASSPEGSHYGYTF,TGTGCCAGCAGCCCCGAGGGATCCCACTATGGCTACACCTTC
NA,few,17,TRBV7-8,TRBJ2-1,CASSLGASSGSYNEQFF,TGTGCCAGCAGCTTAGGGGCTAGCTCAGGCTCCTACAATGAGCAGTTCTTC
NA,NA,16,TRBV24-1,TRBJ2-2,CATSDVTGSNTGELFF,TGTGCCACCAGTGATGTGACAGGATCGAACACCGGGGAGCTGTTTTTT
TRBD1,NA,16,TRBV5-1,TRBJ2-4,CASSLGQVRTKNIQYF,TGCGCCAGCAGCCTGGGACAGGTTCGCACCAAAAACATTCAGTACTTC
NA,few,14,TRBV27,TRBJ2-5,CASSYWGPQETQYF,TGTGCCAGCAGTTATTGGGGGCCCCAAGAGACCCAGTACTTC
TRBD1,NA,15,TRBV7-2,TRBJ2-1,CASIPTGGRYNEQFF,TGTGCCAGCATCCCGACAGGGGGACGCTACAATGAGCAGTTCTTC
NA,NA,16,TRBV7-2,TRBJ2-4,CASSLDAGRAKNIQYF,TGTGCCAGCAGCTTAGACGCGGGGAGGGCCAAAAACATTCAGTACTTC
NA,NA,13,TRBV5-5,TRBJ2-5,CASSQTSEETQYF,TGTGCCAGCAGCCAGACTAGTGAAGAGACCCAGTACTTC
TRBD2,few,16,TRBV14,TRBJ2-7,CASSLLGGSIVYEQYF,TGTGCCAGCAGCCTCCTCGGCGGGAGTATTGTCTACGAGCAGTACTTC
NA,few,15,TRBV4-1,TRBJ1-4,CASSPGLDPSEKLFF,TGCGCCAGCAGCCCCGGGCTCGACCCCTCGGAAAAACTGTTTTTT
NA,NA,12,TRBV12-3/TRBV12-4,TRBJ1-2,CASSSQGNGYTF,TGTGCCAGCAGTTCTCAGGGAAATGGCTACACCTTC
NA,few,14,TRBV10-3,TRBJ2-3,CAINGQISTDTQYF,TGTGCCATCAATGGACAGATTAGCACAGATACGCAGTATTTT
NA,few,15,TRBV7-2,TRBJ1-1,CASSLREGGSTEAFF,TGTGCCAGCAGCTTAAGGGAGGGCGGGAGCACTGAAGCTTTCTTT
NA,few,18,TRBV7-6,TRBJ2-7,CASSLAGGGTASSYEQYF,TGTGCCAGCAGCTTAGCGGGCGGAGGGACCGCTAGCTCCTACGAGCAGTACTTC
NA,NA,16,TRBV5-1,TRBJ2-1,CASSLAARSFYNEQFF,TGCGCCAGCAGCTTGGCCGCGCGGTCGTTCTACAATGAGCAGTTCTTC
NA,few,13,TRBV20-1,TRBJ2-3,CSARWAGTDTQYF,TGCAGTGCTAGGTGGGCCGGGACAGATACGCAGTATTTT
NA,few,12,TRBV2,TRBJ1-1,CASSPRDTEAFF,TGTGCCAGCAGCCCCCGGGACACTGAAGCTTTCTTT
TRBD2,NA,20,TRBV4-2,TRBJ2-1,CASSQETTSGGAIGNNEQFF,TGTGCCAGCAGCCAAGAAACGACTAGCGGGGGGGCGATTGGGAACAATGAGCAGTTCTTC